Following are 27 T cell receptor beta chains from one sample sequenced in a study of blood T cell repertoires in COVID-19. Produced via immunoSEQ multiplex PCR; TCRdb's table is partial and in-frame only. The table records about 70,000 clones, roughly 84% of them present only once. Input material: peripheral blood. Receptor source: a woman between 18 and 30 years old with acute or convalescent COVID-19.

This chain connects TRBV20-1 to TRBJ2-7; 8 bases agree with TRBD1. The germline V gene encodes CDR1 DFQATT and CDR2 SNEGSKA (reference sequence). The V gene end was trimmed by 3 bases and the J gene end by 2 bases; junction bases not matched to a gene: 6. The CDR3 sequence is 14 residues long. DNA of the CDR3: TGCAGTGCTAGTACCCCGGGACAGGCCTACGAGCAGTACTTC. It codes for CSASTPGQAYEQYF.

The rearrangement uses TRBV6-2 or TRBV6-3 and TRBJ2-1, with 11 bases that match TRBD2. The CDR3 runs 15 residues. Per the germline V gene, CDR1 is MNHEY and CDR2 is SVGEGT. Trimming cost V 5 bases and J 4 bases; bases outside gene matches: 4. The CDR3 DNA sequence: TGTGCCAGCAGTGAGACTAGCGGGACTTACAATGAGCAGTTCTTC. This encodes CASSETSGTYNEQFF.

J is TRBJ2-3 and V is TRBV10-3; a possible D gene is TRBD1 (5 bases). This CDR3 spans 13 amino acids. Germline V gene data show CDR1 as ENHRY and CDR2 as SYGVKD. V gave up 5 bases and J gave up 2 bases, with 8 bases separating them. CDR3 sequence reads: CAISSTATDTQYF. The CDR3 DNA follows: TGTGCCATCAGTTCGACAGCCACAGATACGCAGTATTTT.

The V call is TRBV7-9, the J call TRBJ2-3; TRBD2 matches 10 bases. J lost 5 bases, V lost 4 bases, and 15 bases had no gene match. Per the germline V gene, CDR1 is SEHNR and CDR2 is FQNEAQ (reference sequence). The CDR3 has 18 residues. CDR3 loop: CASSSSLTLAGDVDTQYF. The CDR3 nucleotides read TGTGCCAGCAGCTCCTCCCTCACGCTAGCGGGAGACGTAGATACGCAGTATTTT.

DNA for the CDR3: TGTGCCAGCAGCAAGGACAGGGAACAGCCCCAGCATTTT. Translated: CASSKDREQPQHF. This chain links TRBV5-8 with TRBJ1-5; 8 bases align to TRBD1. Germline-derived CDR1 and CDR2 are SGHTS and YDEGEE. The CDR3 is 13 residues long. Losses at the gene ends were 4 bases for V and 7 bases for J; bases not matched to a gene: 4.

The V call is TRBV15, the J call TRBJ2-7; D is uncertain. V lost 6 bases, J lost 1 base, and 13 bases lay in between. Germline V lookup: CDR1 LNHNV, CDR2 YYDKDF (reference sequence). The CDR3 contains 14 residues. CDR3: CATSPSADSYEQYF. The DNA of the CDR3 is TGTGCCACCAGTCCCTCGGCGGATTCCTACGAGCAGTACTTC.

The chain carries TRBV2 and TRBJ1-5, with 7 bases identical to TRBD1. The CDR3 has 15 residues. Germline V gene sequence: CDR1 SNHLY, CDR2 FYNNEI. J lost 6 bases, V lost 2 bases, and 7 bases had no gene match. The CDR3 DNA is TGTGCCAGCAGTGAATCAGGGGGAGAGGGTCAGCCCCAGCATTTT. The encoded protein is CASSESGGEGQPQHF.

V usage is TRBV5-1 and J usage is TRBJ2-1, with 8 positions matching TRBD1. J lost 9 bases, V lost 6 bases, and 11 bases had no gene match. The CDR3 consists of 14 residues. In germline, CDR1 is SGHRS, CDR2 YFSETQ. The DNA for the CDR3 is TGCGCCAGCACCTTAAGGACAGGGACCGGTGAGCAGTTCTTC. Translation gives CASTLRTGTGEQFF.

The genes are TRBV7-2 and TRBJ2-5, with D possibly being TRBD2 (6 bases). Trimming shortened V by 3 bases and J by 2 bases, and 13 bases separated the two germline ends. The CDR3 spans 15 residues. The germline V gene encodes CDR1 SGHTA and CDR2 FQGNSA. CDR3 sequence reads: CASSLAGWMQETQYF. Written as DNA, the CDR3 is TGTGCCAGCAGCTTGGCGGGGTGGATGCAAGAGACCCAGTACTTC.

This clone was picked up a small number of times. The chain uses TRBV2 and TRBJ1-1, with a weak D call TRBD1 (6 bases). V lost 8 bases, J lost 1 base, and 14 bases lay in between. The CDR3 sequence is 14 residues long. Germline assignment: CDR1 SNHLY and CDR2 FYNNEI. Here the CDR3 reads CASRQVSENTEAFF. The CDR3 nucleotides are TGTGCCAGCCGACAGGTCAGTGAGAACACTGAAGCTTTCTTT. Filled out from reference TRBV2 and TRBJ1-1, the complete variable domain reads EPEVTQTPSHQVTQMGQEVILRCVPISNHLYFYWYRQILGQKVEFLVSFYNNEISEKSEIFDDQFSVERPDGSNFTLKIRSTKLEDSAMYFCASRQVSENTEAFFGQGTRLTVV.

This clone came up a few times. The V call is TRBV27, the J call TRBJ1-1; D perhaps matches TRBD1 (6 bases). The CDR3 is made up of 14 amino acids. V was pared by 4 bases and J by 3 bases, with 12 bases between. Germline CDR1 reads MNHEY; CDR2 reads SMNVEV (reference sequence). The CDR3 loop is CASSSPYRDTEAFF. Written as DNA, the CDR3 is TGTGCCAGCAGTTCCCCCTACAGGGACACTGAAGCTTTCTTT.

J is TRBJ2-5 and V is TRBV11-3; the match to TRBD1 covers 8 bases. There are 13 residues in the CDR3. Trimming took 1 base from V and 6 from J; bases not matched to a gene: 1. Looked up from germline, CDR1 is SGHNT and CDR2 is YENEEA. The CDR3 region has the DNA TGTGCCAGCAGCTTAGGACAGGGGAAGACCCAGTACTTC. Its translation is CASSLGQGKTQYF.

The CDR3 sequence is CASSLGLAGGEQFF. CDR3 sequence (DNA): TGTGCCAGCAGCCTGGGACTAGCGGGGGGGGAGCAGTTCTTC. The chain uses TRBV5-4 and TRBJ2-1; TRBD2 agrees at 16 bases. Germline V gene lookup returns CDR1 SGHNT and CDR2 YYREEE (reference sequence). V shed 4 bases and J 10 bases; nucleotides not matched to a gene: 2. CDR3 length: 14 amino acids.

The V and J genes are TRBV5-1 and TRBJ2-5; a possible D gene is TRBD1 (8 bases). Germline CDR1 reads SGHRS; CDR2 reads YFSETQ. The V gene lost 4 bases and the J gene lost 0 bases, with 13 bases spanning the gap. The CDR3 has 15 amino acids. In DNA form, the CDR3 reads TGCGCCAGCAGCCTTACAGGGGGGGACCAAGAGACCCAGTACTTC. Residues: CASSLTGGDQETQYF.

The chain has TRBV19 and TRBJ2-2; 9 bases are shared with TRBD2. Germline lookup yields CDR1 LNHDA and CDR2 SQIVND (reference sequence). After removal of 5 bases from V and 4 bases from J, the junction contained 8 bases not matched to a gene. CDR3 length: 16 residues. The CDR3 region is CASSHSAGGLTGELFF. The CDR3 DNA reads as TGTGCCAGTAGTCATTCAGCGGGGGGACTCACCGGGGAGCTGTTTTTT.

This clone was seen more than once but under ten times. This chain connects TRBV5-6 to TRBJ2-2, with 10 bases lining up with TRBD2. CDR1 and CDR2 from the germline V gene are SGHDT and YYEEEE. The CDR3 runs 14 residues. J lost 4 bases, V lost 6 bases, and 3 bases had no gene match. CDR3 sequence (DNA): TGTGCCAGCACCTTAGCGGGGGGCACCGGGGAGCTGTTTTTT. Its protein is CASTLAGGTGELFF.

This rearrangement joins TRBV3-1 (or the pseudogene TRBV3-2) to TRBJ2-1; 10 bases match TRBD2. Germline trimming cut 4 bases from V and 4 bases from J; bases unmatched to any gene: 4. The CDR3 extends over 15 amino acids. CDR1 LGHDT and CDR2 YNNKEL come from the germline V gene (reference sequence). CDR3 protein: CASSPGLADYNEQFF. DNA for the CDR3: TGTGCCAGCAGCCCCGGACTAGCGGATTACAATGAGCAGTTCTTC.

This sequence joins TRBV6-5 and TRBJ1-2, with D possibly being TRBD1 (6 bases). Germline values: CDR1 MNHEY, CDR2 SVGAGI. This CDR3 contains 15 residues. V was clipped by 4 bases and J by 6 bases, with 18 bases between them. DNA of the CDR3: TGTGCCAGCAGTTTAGGTTCTGGGGGCTATGATGGCTACACCTTC. The encoded protein is CASSLGSGGYDGYTF.

This chain links TRBV21-1 with TRBJ1-2; TRBD1 is the table's D call and was not checked against the DNA. TRBV21-1 is a pseudogene. This CDR3 comprises 15 residues. Written as DNA, the CDR3 is TGTGCCAACAGTGGTGAGGGGGCGCCCGGCTATGGCTACACCTTC. It yields the protein CANSGEGAPGYGYTF.

This chain links TRBV5-1 with TRBJ1-4, with 8 nucleotides matching TRBD1. Germline V gene lookup returns CDR1 SGHRS and CDR2 YFSETQ. The CDR3 contains 13 residues. J lost 8 bases, V lost 4 bases, and 4 bases had no gene match. The CDR3 coding sequence is TGCGCCAGCAGCCCAGGGGGCGAGGAAAAACTGTTTTTT. It codes for CASSPGGEEKLFF.

The V gene is TRBV30, the J gene TRBJ2-2; a weak D match, TRBD2 (5 bases). Germline assignment: CDR1 GTSNPN and CDR2 SVGIG (reference sequence). CDR3 length: 11 amino acids. Trimming pared 3 bases from V and 9 bases from J, leaving 8 bases between. In DNA form, the CDR3 reads TGTGCCTGGAGAGCGGAGCGGGAGCTGTTTTTT. This codes for CAWRAERELFF.

The rearrangement joins TRBV3-1 (or the pseudogene TRBV3-2) to TRBJ1-3; D remains unclear. Trimming removed 5 bases at V and 4 bases at J, with 9 bases between. CDR1 is LGHDT and CDR2 is YNNKEL in the germline V gene (reference sequence). There are 13 residues in the CDR3. CDR3 nucleotides: TGTGCCAGCAGCGAAACAGCAGGAAACACCATATATTTT. It codes for CASSETAGNTIYF.

The rearrangement joins TRBV27 to TRBJ1-6; D perhaps matches TRBD1 (6 bases). V gave up 4 bases and J gave up 0 bases, with 13 bases separating them. The length of the CDR3 is 17 residues. CDR1 and CDR2 (germline): MNHEY, SMNVEV (reference sequence). CDR3 nucleotides: TGTGCCAGCAGTTCAAAACAGGGTAGCTCCTATAATTCACCCCTCCACTTT. Encoded protein: CASSSKQGSSYNSPLHF.

This chain joins TRBV28 and TRBJ1-2; no definite D call. Germline CDR1 reads MDHEN; CDR2 reads SYDVKM. The CDR3 sequence is 13 residues long. The V end lost 2 bases, the J end lost 7 bases, and 11 bases lay between the germline ends. CDR3 DNA: TGTGCCAGCAGTTTAAGTGGAGGGATTGGCTACACCTTC. Translation gives CASSLSGGIGYTF.

This chain uses TRBV18 with TRBJ2-1; TRBD2 matches 7 bases. Losses at the gene ends were 2 bases for V and 0 bases for J; bases not matched to a gene: 13. The CDR3 contains 19 residues. Looked up from germline, CDR1 is KGHSH and CDR2 is LQKENI. For the CDR3, the DNA is TGTGCCAGCTCACCAATGGACCCGGGACTAACCAGCTCCTACAATGAGCAGTTCTTC. It translates to CASSPMDPGLTSSYNEQFF.

The genes are TRBV3-1 (or the pseudogene TRBV3-2) and TRBJ2-3, with 11 bases lining up with TRBD2. Germline CDR1 is LGHDT and CDR2 is YNNKEL (reference sequence). The CDR3 is 16 amino acids. V trimming: 4 bases; J trimming: 2 bases; junction bases outside the gene matches: 5. The CDR3 bases are TGTGCCAGCAGCCGACTAGCGGGAAGTACCACAGATACGCAGTATTTT. Amino acids: CASSRLAGSTTDTQYF.

CDR3 sequence: CASSLRVGGREPYEQYF. In DNA form, the CDR3 reads TGCGCCAGCAGCCTGAGGGTCGGCGGGAGGGAGCCCTACGAGCAGTACTTC. V is TRBV4-1 and J is TRBJ2-7; TRBD2 aligns across 9 bases. V shed 4 bases, J shed 2 bases, and the junction held 12 bases outside the gene matches. The CDR3 contains 17 residues. Germline CDR1 reads MGHRA; CDR2 reads YSYEKL.